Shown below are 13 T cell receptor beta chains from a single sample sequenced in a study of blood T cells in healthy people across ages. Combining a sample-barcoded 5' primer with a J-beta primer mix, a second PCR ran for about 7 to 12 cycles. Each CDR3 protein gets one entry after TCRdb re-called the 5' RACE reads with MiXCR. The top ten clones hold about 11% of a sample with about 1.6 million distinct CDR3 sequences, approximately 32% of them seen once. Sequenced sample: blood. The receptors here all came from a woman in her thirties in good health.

The CDR3 DNA reads TGTGCCAGCAGCTTCCGGGACAGGGACACAGATACGCAGTATTTT. Amino acids: CASSFRDRDTDTQYF. This chain joins TRBV5-5 and TRBJ2-3, with 9 bases that match TRBD1. Trimming took 2 bases from V and 2 from J; bases not matched to a gene: 3. Per the germline V gene, CDR1 is SGHKS and CDR2 is YYEKEE (reference sequence). CDR3 size: 15 residues.

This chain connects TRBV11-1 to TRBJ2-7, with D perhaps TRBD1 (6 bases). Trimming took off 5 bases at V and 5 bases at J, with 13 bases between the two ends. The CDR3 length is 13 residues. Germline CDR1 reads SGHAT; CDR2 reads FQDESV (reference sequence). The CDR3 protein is CASSEQGFHEQYF. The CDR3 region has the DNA TGTGCCAGCAGCGAACAGGGTTTCCACGAGCAGTACTTC.

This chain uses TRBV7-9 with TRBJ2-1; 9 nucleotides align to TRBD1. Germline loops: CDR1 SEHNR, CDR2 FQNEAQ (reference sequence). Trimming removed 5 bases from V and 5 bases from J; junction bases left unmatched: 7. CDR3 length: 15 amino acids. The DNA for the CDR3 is TGTGCCAGCAGCCTCGGGACAGGGACCCACAATGAGCAGTTCTTC. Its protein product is CASSLGTGTHNEQFF.

As DNA, the CDR3 is TGCAGTGCTACTGGAAAAGGGACAGGTCTCTTGGGAGATGAGCAGTTCTTC. Protein: CSATGKGTGLLGDEQFF. This chain links TRBV20-1 with TRBJ2-1, with TRBD1 identical over 8 bases. J gave up 8 bases and V 4 bases, and 19 bases lay outside the gene matches. The CDR3 runs 17 residues. Germline loops: CDR1 DFQATT, CDR2 SNEGSKA (reference sequence).

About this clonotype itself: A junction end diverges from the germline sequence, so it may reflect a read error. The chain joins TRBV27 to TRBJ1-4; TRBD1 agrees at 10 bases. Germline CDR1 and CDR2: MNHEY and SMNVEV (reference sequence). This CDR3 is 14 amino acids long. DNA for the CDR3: TGTGCCACCAGTGACAGGGGGCGAAATGAAAAACTGTTTTTT. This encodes CATSDRGRNEKLFF.

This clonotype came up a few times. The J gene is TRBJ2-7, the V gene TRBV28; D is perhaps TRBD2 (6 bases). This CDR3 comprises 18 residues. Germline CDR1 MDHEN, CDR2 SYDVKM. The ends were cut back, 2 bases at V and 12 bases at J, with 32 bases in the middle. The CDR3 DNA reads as TGTGCCAGCAGTTTAAAGTGGAAAACTGGGGGGACTGGTGCAAGGTGGTACTTC. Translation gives CASSLKWKTGGTGARWYF. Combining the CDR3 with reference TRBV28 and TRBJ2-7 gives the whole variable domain DVKVTQSSRYLVKRTGEKVFLECVQDMDHENMFWYRQDPGLGLRLIYFSYDVKMKEKGDIPEGYSVSREKKERFSLILESASTNQTSMYLCASSLKWKTGGTGARWYFGPGTRLTVT.

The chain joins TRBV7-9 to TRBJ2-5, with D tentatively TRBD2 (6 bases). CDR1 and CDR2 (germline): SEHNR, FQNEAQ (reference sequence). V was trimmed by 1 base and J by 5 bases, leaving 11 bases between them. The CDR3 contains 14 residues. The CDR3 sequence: CASSLELALETQYF. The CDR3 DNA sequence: TGTGCCAGCAGCTTAGAACTAGCTCTGGAGACCCAGTACTTC.

The CDR3 protein is CSARRGTGGPETQYF. The CDR3 DNA is TGCAGTGCCCGACGCGGGACAGGGGGCCCAGAGACCCAGTACTTC. This rearrangement joins TRBV20-1 to TRBJ2-5, with 12 bases lining up with TRBD1. This CDR3 has 15 amino acids. V was clipped by 6 bases and J by 4 bases; unmatched bases: 9. Germline-derived CDR1 and CDR2 are DFQATT and SNEGSKA (reference sequence).

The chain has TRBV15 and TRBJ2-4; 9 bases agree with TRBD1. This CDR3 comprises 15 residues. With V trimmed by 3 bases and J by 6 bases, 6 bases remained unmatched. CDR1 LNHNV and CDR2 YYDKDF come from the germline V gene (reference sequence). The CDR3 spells CATSRGQGATNIQYF. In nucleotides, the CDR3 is TGTGCCACCAGCAGGGGACAGGGAGCGACAAACATTCAGTACTTC.

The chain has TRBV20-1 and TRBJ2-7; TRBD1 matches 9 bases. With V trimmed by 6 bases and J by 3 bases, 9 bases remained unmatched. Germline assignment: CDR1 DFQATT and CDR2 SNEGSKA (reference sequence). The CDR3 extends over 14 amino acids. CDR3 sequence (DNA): TGCAGTGCGGCGGGCGGGACAGGGATCTACGAGCAGTACTTC. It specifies CSAAGGTGIYEQYF.

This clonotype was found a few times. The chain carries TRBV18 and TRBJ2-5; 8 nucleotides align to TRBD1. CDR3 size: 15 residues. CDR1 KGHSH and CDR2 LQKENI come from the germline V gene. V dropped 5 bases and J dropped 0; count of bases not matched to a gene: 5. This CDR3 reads CASSSDRGDQETQYF. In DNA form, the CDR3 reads TGTGCCAGCTCATCCGACAGGGGAGACCAAGAGACCCAGTACTTC.

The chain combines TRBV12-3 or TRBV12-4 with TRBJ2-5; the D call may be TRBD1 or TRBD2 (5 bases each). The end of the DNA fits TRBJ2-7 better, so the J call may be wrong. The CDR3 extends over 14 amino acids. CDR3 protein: CASSPGPVNYEQYF. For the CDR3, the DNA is TGTGCCAGCAGTCCGGGACCAGTTAACTACGAGCAGTACTTC.

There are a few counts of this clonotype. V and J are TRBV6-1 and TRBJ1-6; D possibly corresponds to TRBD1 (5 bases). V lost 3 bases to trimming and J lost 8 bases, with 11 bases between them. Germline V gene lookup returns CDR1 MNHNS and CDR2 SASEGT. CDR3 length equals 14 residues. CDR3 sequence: CASSDRALDSPLHF. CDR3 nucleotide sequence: TGTGCCAGCAGTGACAGGGCCCTGGATTCACCCCTCCACTTT.